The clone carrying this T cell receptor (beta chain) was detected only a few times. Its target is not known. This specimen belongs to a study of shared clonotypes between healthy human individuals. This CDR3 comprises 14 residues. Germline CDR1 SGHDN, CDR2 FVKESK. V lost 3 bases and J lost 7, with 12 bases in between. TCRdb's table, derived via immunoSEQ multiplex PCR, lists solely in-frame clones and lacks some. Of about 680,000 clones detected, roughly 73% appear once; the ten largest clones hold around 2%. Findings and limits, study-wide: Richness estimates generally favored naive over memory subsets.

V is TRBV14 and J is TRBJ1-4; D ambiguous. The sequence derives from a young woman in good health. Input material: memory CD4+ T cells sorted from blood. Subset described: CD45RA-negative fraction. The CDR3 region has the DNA TGTGCCAGCAGCCAGAAAGGGTTTGGTGAAAAACTGTTTTTT. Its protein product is CASSQKGFGEKLFF.